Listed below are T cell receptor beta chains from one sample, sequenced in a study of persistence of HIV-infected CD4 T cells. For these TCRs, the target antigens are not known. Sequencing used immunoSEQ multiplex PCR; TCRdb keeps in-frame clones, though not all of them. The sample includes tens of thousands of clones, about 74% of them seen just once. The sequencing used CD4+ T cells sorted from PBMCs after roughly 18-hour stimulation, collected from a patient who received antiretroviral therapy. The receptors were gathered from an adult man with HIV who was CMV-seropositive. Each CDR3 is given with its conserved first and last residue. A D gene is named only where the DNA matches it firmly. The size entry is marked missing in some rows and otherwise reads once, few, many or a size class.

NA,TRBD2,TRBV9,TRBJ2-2,TGTGCCCGCAGCGTGACTAGCGGGGGGGCGTCCGGGGAGCTGTTTTTT,CARSVTSGGASGELFF
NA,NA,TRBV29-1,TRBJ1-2,TGCAGCGACGGGGGCGCTTTGAACGTTGGCTACACCTTC,CSDGGALNVGYTF
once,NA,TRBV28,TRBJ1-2,TGTGCCAGCAGTTTAAGTGGGGGTCGTTACTATGGCTACACCTTC,CASSLSGGRYYGYTF
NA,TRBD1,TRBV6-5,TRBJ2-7,TGTGCCAGCATTCCAGGACAGGGCCACGAGCAGTACTTC,CASIPGQGHEQYF
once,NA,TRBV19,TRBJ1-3,TGTGCCAGTAGTATCTTCCCAAGGGACCTCACTGGAAACACCATATATTTT,CASSIFPRDLTGNTIYF
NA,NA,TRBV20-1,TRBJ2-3,TGCAGTGCTAGTGTTGGGGCGGTGGGCACAGATACGCAGTATTTT,CSASVGAVGTDTQYF
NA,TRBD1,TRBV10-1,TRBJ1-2,TGCGCCAGCAGGAGGGGACAGGCTTCAGGGGGCTACACCTTC,CASRRGQASGGYTF
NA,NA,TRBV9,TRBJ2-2,TGTGCCAGCAGCGTAGGTTTCGACACCGCCGGGGAGCTGTTTTTT,CASSVGFDTAGELFF
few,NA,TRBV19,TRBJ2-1,TGTGCCAGTAGTATTGGATACAATGAGCAGTTCTTC,CASSIGYNEQFF
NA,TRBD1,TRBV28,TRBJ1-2,TGTGCCAGCAGCCCCGGACAGGGGCTCGGCTACACCTTC,CASSPGQGLGYTF
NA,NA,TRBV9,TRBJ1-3,TGTGCCAGCAGCCCCCAGATGGGAAACACCATATATTTT,CASSPQMGNTIYF
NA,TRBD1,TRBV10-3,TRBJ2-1,TGTGCCACGGGACAGGGGGCCTACAATGAGCAGTTCTTC,CATGQGAYNEQFF
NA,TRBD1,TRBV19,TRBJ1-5,TGTGCCACCACCGGGACAGGGATGTATCAGCCCCAGCATTTT,CATTGTGMYQPQHF
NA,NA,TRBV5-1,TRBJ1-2,TGCGCCAGCAGCCCCTTGTCTGGTAGTACTGGCTACACCTTC,CASSPLSGSTGYTF
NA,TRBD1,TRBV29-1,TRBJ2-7,TGCAGCGTTGGGGACAGAGGCGAGCAGTACTTC,CSVGDRGEQYF
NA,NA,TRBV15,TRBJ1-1,TGTGCCACCAGCAGAGATTTGGTAACAACAACCCCTTTCTTT,CATSRDLVTTTPFF
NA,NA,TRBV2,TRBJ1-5,TGTGCCAGCAGCCTCAGGGTTACCAATCAGCCCCAGCATTTT,CASSLRVTNQPQHF
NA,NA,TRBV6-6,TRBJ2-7,TGTGCCAGCAGTTACACGGGGGCGAGCTCCTACGAGCAGTACTTC,CASSYTGASSYEQYF
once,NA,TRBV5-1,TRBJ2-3,TGCGCCAGCGTTCACCCAGGGGATACGCAGTATTTT,CASVHPGDTQYF
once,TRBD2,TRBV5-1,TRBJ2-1,TGCGCCAGCAGTCGGACTAGCGGGGGGATCTACAATGAGCAGTTCTTC,CASSRTSGGIYNEQFF
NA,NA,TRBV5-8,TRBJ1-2,TGTGCCAGCAGCTTCCGTCTACCCGGCGTCGGCTACACCTTC,CASSFRLPGVGYTF
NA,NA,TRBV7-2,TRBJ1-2,TGTGCCAGCAGCTTAGCGAACATCTATGGCTACACCTTC,CASSLANIYGYTF
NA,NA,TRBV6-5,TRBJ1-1,TGTGCCAGCAGTCTCAGTGGGGTGAACACTGAAGCTTTCTTT,CASSLSGVNTEAFF
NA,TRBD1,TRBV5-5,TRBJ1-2,TGTGCCAGCAGCTTGGCGACAGGGCCCAGCTATGGCTACACCTTC,CASSLATGPSYGYTF
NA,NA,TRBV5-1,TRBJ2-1,TGCGCCAGCAGCTTGGGGGTAGTGGGTTCCAATGAGCAGTTCTTC,CASSLGVVGSNEQFF
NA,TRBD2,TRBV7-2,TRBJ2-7,TGTGCCAGCAAACTTACTAGCGGGGGGGCTCACGAGCAGTACTTC,CASKLTSGGAHEQYF
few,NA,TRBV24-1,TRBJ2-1,TGTGCCACCAAAAAAGGGAGCTCCTACAATGAGCAGTTCTTC,CATKKGSSYNEQFF
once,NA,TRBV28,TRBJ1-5,TGTGCCAGCAGTTTGGTGGGCAATCAGCCCCAGCATTTT,CASSLVGNQPQHF
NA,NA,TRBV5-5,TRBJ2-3,TGTGCCAGCAGACTACAGGGAAGAGGGACCACAGATACGCAGTATTTT,CASRLQGRGTTDTQYF
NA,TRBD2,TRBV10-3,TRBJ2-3,TGTGCCACGGGGGGGTCGAGGACAGATACGCAGTATTTT,CATGGSRTDTQYF
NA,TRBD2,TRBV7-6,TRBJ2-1,TGTGCCAGCAGGAAGACTAGCGGGGGCTACAATGAGCAGTTCTTC,CASRKTSGGYNEQFF
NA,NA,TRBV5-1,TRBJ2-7,TGCGCCAGCAGCCCGGGGGTCGGACAGAGCTACGAGCAGTACTTC,CASSPGVGQSYEQYF